The 25 T cell receptor beta chains reported below all come from one sample, sequenced in a study of blood T cell repertoires in COVID-19. The method was immunoSEQ multiplex PCR; TCRdb's version includes in-frame clones alone and lacks a portion of them. The sample lists 100,000 to 120,000 clones; around 86% were seen once. The sample consisted of peripheral blood. All receptors come from a man aged 80 or over with acute or convalescent COVID-19.

The chain recombines TRBV5-1 with TRBJ2-3, with D perhaps TRBD2 (6 bases). The germline gives CDR1 SGHRS, CDR2 YFSETQ. Trimming took off 1 base at V and 5 bases at J, with 11 bases between the two ends. The CDR3 covers 14 residues. CDR3 nucleotides: TGCGCCAGCAGCTTGTACGGGAGTGAAGATACGCAGTATTTT. It codes for CASSLYGSEDTQYF.

The chain joins TRBV13 to TRBJ1-4; D is ambiguous. The germline gives CDR1 PRHDT, CDR2 FYEKMQ (reference sequence). Deletions cut 1 base from V and 5 bases from J, with 11 bases between. The CDR3 is 15 residues long. The CDR3 DNA is TGTGCCAGCAGCTTAGCTTTACAGAAAAATGAAAAACTGTTTTTT. Translated, it gives CASSLALQKNEKLFF.

CDR3 DNA: TGTGCCAGCAGGCCGGAACGGGTCGCCGGGGAGCTGTTTTTT. This encodes CASRPERVAGELFF. This sequence joins TRBV6-6 and TRBJ2-2; D is undetermined. Germline V gene lookup returns CDR1 MNHNY and CDR2 SVGAGI (reference sequence). CDR3 length: 14 amino acids. V was pared by 6 bases and J by 6 bases, with 14 bases between.

The V gene is TRBV18, the J gene TRBJ2-4, with TRBD2 as a possible D gene (5 bases). The V gene's germline CDR1 is KGHSH and CDR2 LQKENI. The CDR3 extends over 12 amino acids. V lost 2 bases to trimming and J lost 6 bases, with 5 bases between them. CDR3 coding DNA: TGTGCCAGCTCACCAGAGGGAAACATTCAGTACTTC. This codes for CASSPEGNIQYF.

This chain joins TRBV5-4 and TRBJ1-4, with D possibly matching TRBD1 (6 bases). The V gene lost 4 bases and the J gene lost 8 bases, with 12 bases spanning the gap. This CDR3 comprises 13 residues. Germline V gene lookup returns CDR1 SGHNT and CDR2 YYREEE (reference sequence). In nucleotides, the CDR3 is TGTGCCAGCAGCACGGGACAAACCGAAAAACTGTTTTTT. Its translation: CASSTGQTEKLFF.

The genes are TRBV7-6 and TRBJ2-4, with a weak D call TRBD1 (6 bases). From germline, CDR1 is SGHVS and CDR2 FNYEAQ. V lost 1 base and J lost 5, with 15 bases in between. The CDR3 is made up of 16 amino acids. CDR3 sequence: CASSLGRQGLENIQYF. Written as DNA, the CDR3 is TGTGCCAGCAGCTTAGGGCGGCAGGGGTTGGAAAACATTCAGTACTTC. Looking up the rest from reference TRBV7-6 and TRBJ2-4 gives the full variable domain: GAGVSQSPRYKVTKRGQDVALRCDPISGHVSLYWYRQALGQGPEFLTYFNYEAQQDKSGLPNDRFSAERPEGSISTLTIQRTEQRDSAMYRCASSLGRQGLENIQYFGAGTRLSVL.

V is TRBV20-1 and J is TRBJ1-1, with D tentatively TRBD1 (6 bases). Deletions cut 5 bases from V and 11 bases from J, with 15 bases between. This CDR3 spans 11 amino acids. Looked up from germline, CDR1 is DFQATT and CDR2 is SNEGSKA (reference sequence). CDR3 loop: CSASQGEWAFF. Written as DNA, the CDR3 is TGCAGTGCTTCACAGGGAGAGTGGGCTTTCTTT.

This chain connects TRBV5-5 to TRBJ1-3, with 7 bases aligning to TRBD1. Germline CDR1 reads SGHKS; CDR2 reads YYEKEE (reference sequence). The CDR3 is 14 residues long. V lost 6 bases, J lost 2 bases, and 5 bases stayed unmatched. CDR3 in amino acids: CASTQGGAGNTIYF. DNA of the CDR3: TGTGCCAGCACCCAGGGGGGCGCTGGAAACACCATATATTTT.

The rearrangement uses TRBV28 and TRBJ1-4; weak D call: TRBD1 (6 bases). V was shortened by 4 bases and J by 3 bases, with 18 bases between the two germline ends. The CDR3 runs 17 residues. Germline V gene lookup returns CDR1 MDHEN and CDR2 SYDVKM. This CDR3 is CASSSLRGAEANEKLFF. DNA of the CDR3: TGTGCCAGCAGTTCCCTCAGGGGCGCGGAGGCTAATGAAAAACTGTTTTTT.

The chain uses TRBV10-3 and TRBJ2-5, with no clear D. The CDR3 has 12 amino acids. The germline CDR1 and CDR2 sequences are ENHRY and SYGVKD. The V end was cut by 4 bases, the J end by 2 bases, with 5 bases between. The CDR3 DNA is TGTGCCATCAGTGCTCAGCAAGAGACCCAGTACTTC. Translated, it gives CAISAQQETQYF.

This clone appeared a single time. This chain links TRBV6-6 with TRBJ1-1; no definite D call. Per germline, CDR1 MNHNY and CDR2 SVGAGI (reference sequence). V lost 2 bases and J lost 5, with 12 bases in between. CDR3 size: 14 residues. CDR3 region: CASSYRERGTEAFF. The CDR3 nucleotides are TGTGCCAGCAGTTACCGGGAACGGGGAACTGAAGCTTTCTTT.

The gene calls are TRBV18 and TRBJ1-5; 7 positions match TRBD1. The CDR3 spans 14 residues. CDR1 is KGHSH and CDR2 is LQKENI in the germline V gene. The V segment lost 5 bases and the J segment 5 bases; nucleotides outside the gene matches: 6. CDR3 protein: CASSAGGMDQPQHF. CDR3 nucleotide sequence: TGTGCCAGCTCAGCAGGGGGAATGGATCAGCCCCAGCATTTT.

This clone was recorded a few times. CDR3 DNA sequence: TGTGCCAGCAGCTTTGGGACAGCTTCCTTAGGGGGCTACACCTTC. Translated, it gives CASSFGTASLGGYTF. V usage is TRBV5-6 and J usage is TRBJ1-2, with 7 bases fitting TRBD1. Germline V gene lookup returns CDR1 SGHDT and CDR2 YYEEEE. The trim removed 2 bases at V and 8 bases at J, leaving 12 bases unmatched. CDR3 length equals 15 residues.

This clone was picked up one time. The chain joins TRBV6-5 to TRBJ1-2, with 12 bases matching TRBD1. CDR3 size: 15 residues. V lost 5 bases and J lost 2; bases outside the gene matches: 3. CDR1 is MNHEY, CDR2 SVGAGI, per germline. CDR3 amino acids: CASSPGTGGNYGYTF. The CDR3 region has the DNA TGTGCCAGCAGTCCCGGGACAGGGGGCAACTATGGCTACACCTTC.

This clone came up a few times. The chain couples TRBV7-9 to TRBJ2-1, with 11 bases fitting TRBD2. The CDR3 has 18 amino acids. V dropped 3 bases and J dropped 0; count of bases not matched to a gene: 7. Looked up from germline, CDR1 is SEHNR and CDR2 is FQNEAQ (reference sequence). The CDR3 bases are TGTGCCAGCAGCTTGCGTGCGGGGACTAGCGGCTCCTACAATGAGCAGTTCTTC. The encoded protein is CASSLRAGTSGSYNEQFF.

This clone was seen a handful of times. The chain recombines TRBV18 with TRBJ2-1, with TRBD1 as a possible D gene (6 bases). Germline lookup yields CDR1 KGHSH and CDR2 LQKENI. This CDR3 comprises 12 residues. The ends were cut back, 6 bases at V and 8 bases at J, with 11 bases in the middle. CDR3: CASSTGSDEQFF. The CDR3 DNA sequence: TGTGCCAGCTCCACAGGGTCCGATGAGCAGTTCTTC.

This clone showed up just once. The chain links TRBV6-5 to TRBJ2-7, with 9 positions matching TRBD2. The CDR3 extends over 15 amino acids. Germline values: CDR1 MNHEY, CDR2 SVGAGI. Trimming cost V 6 bases and J 3 bases; bases outside gene matches: 9. CDR3 region: CASRSLSGSVYEQYF. Written as DNA, the CDR3 is TGTGCCAGCAGATCCCTTAGCGGGAGTGTCTACGAGCAGTACTTC.

The chain couples TRBV2 to TRBJ1-1, with D tentatively TRBD1 (6 bases). This CDR3 comprises 14 residues. Germline V CDR1 and CDR2: SNHLY, FYNNEI. V lost 0 bases to trimming and J lost 4 bases, with 9 bases between them. The CDR3 here is CASSEARGSTEAFF. Written as DNA, the CDR3 is TGTGCCAGCAGTGAAGCGAGGGGGAGCACTGAAGCTTTCTTT.

This clone was counted many times. The gene calls are TRBV5-4 and TRBJ1-1; D is ambiguous. This CDR3 spans 12 amino acids. CDR1 and CDR2 from the germline V gene are SGHNT and YYREEE (reference sequence). With 1 base removed from V and 1 base from J, the gap between germline ends came to 2 bases. The CDR3 DNA follows: TGTGCCAGCAGCTTGCAGAACACTGAAGCTTTCTTT. Amino acids: CASSLQNTEAFF.

The J gene is TRBJ1-3, the V gene TRBV3-1 (or the pseudogene TRBV3-2); D uncertain. Trimming pared 4 bases from V and 4 bases from J, leaving 8 bases between. The CDR3 runs to 13 residues. Germline V lookup: CDR1 LGHDT, CDR2 YNNKEL (reference sequence). CDR3 coding DNA: TGTGCCAGCAGCCCCCCCCCGGGAAACACCATATATTTT. It yields the protein CASSPPPGNTIYF.

The chain has TRBV19 and TRBJ2-3; maybe TRBD1 (5 bases). Germline V CDR1 and CDR2: LNHDA, SQIVND (reference sequence). The CDR3 consists of 15 residues. Trimming cost V 3 bases and J 0 bases, with 10 bases left between them. The CDR3 nucleotides are TGTGCCAGTAGTATTCCAGGGCGGAGCACAGATACGCAGTATTTT. Amino acid sequence: CASSIPGRSTDTQYF.

The chain recombines TRBV29-1 with TRBJ2-2; D call uncertain. The CDR3 totals 14 residues. V dropped 3 bases and J dropped 5 bases, with 13 bases sitting between them. Germline CDR1 reads SQVTM; CDR2 reads ANQGSEA. CDR3 amino acids: CSVELTGGTGELFF. CDR3 nucleotides: TGCAGCGTTGAGCTAACGGGTGGTACCGGGGAGCTGTTTTTT.

The chain uses TRBV30 and TRBJ2-5, with a tentative D call TRBD2 (6 bases). The V gene's germline CDR1 is GTSNPN and CDR2 SVGIG (reference sequence). The V end lost 2 bases, the J end lost 5 bases, and 12 bases lay between the germline ends. CDR3 size: 13 residues. The CDR3 is CAWSKGLVETQYF. The CDR3 coding sequence is TGTGCCTGGAGTAAGGGACTGGTGGAGACCCAGTACTTC.

CDR3: CASSGHLSGNTIYF. CDR3 DNA: TGTGCCAGCAGCGGACACTTATCTGGAAACACCATATATTTT. This chain joins TRBV6-5 and TRBJ1-3; maybe TRBD1 (5 bases). CDR1 MNHEY and CDR2 SVGAGI come from the germline V gene. This CDR3 has 14 amino acids. V lost 6 bases and J 1 base, leaving 10 bases between the germline ends.

V usage is TRBV18 and J usage is TRBJ2-1, with 7 bases matching TRBD1. Germline values: CDR1 KGHSH, CDR2 LQKENI. There are 19 residues in the CDR3. V dropped 0 bases and J dropped 0; count of bases not matched to a gene: 11. CDR3 bases: TGTGCCAGCTCACCACCGGGCTCGACAGGGTGGGACTCCTACAATGAGCAGTTCTTC. Encoded protein: CASSPPGSTGWDSYNEQFF.